This T cell receptor (beta chain) originates from a study of OX40 agonist ivuxolimab in advanced cancers. Study-wide results and limits: Partial responders treated at 0.1-3.0 mg/kg exhibited clonal expansion among the lowest measured.

The CDR3 is 14 residues long. The ends lost 3 bases at V and 4 bases at J; junction bases unmatched: 4. Germline V gene data show CDR1 as KGHSH and CDR2 as LQKENI. This clone was observed a single time. The antigen is undetermined. Using immunoSEQ multiplex PCR, the repertoire was profiled, and TCRdb retains in-frame clones only, with some absent. The profile shows 100,000 to 110,000 clones, approximately 90% of them singletons. Sequenced here: CD4+ or CD8+ T cells sorted from blood, sampled in a trial of the OX40 agonist ivuxolimab. The clonotype was recovered from an adult with an advanced solid tumor such as melanoma, head and neck, liver or kidney cancer. The V and J genes are TRBV18 and TRBJ2-3; 7 bases map to TRBD2. The CDR3 is CASSPGTNPDTQYF. Written as DNA, the CDR3 is TGTGCCAGCTCACCCGGGACTAACCCAGATACGCAGTATTTT.